The 14 T cell receptor beta chains in this list originate from one sample, sequenced in a study of CXCR3-negative and CXCR3-positive naive CD8 T cells. Study results and limitations: CXCR3-positive naive cells carried more hydrophobic TRB CDR3s than CXCR3-negative ones.

5' RACE that incorporated UMI labels was used to prepare the TRB cDNA libraries. With the 5' RACE reads reprocessed, TCRdb shows one record per CDR3 protein and no DNA. The data include about 130,000 distinct CDR3 sequences; the top ten clones carry 0.41%. These receptors' targets are unknown. Sequenced: naive CXCR3+ CD8+ T cells from blood. Subset denoted: CD45RO-CCR7+CD27+CD95- naive CD8+ T cells expressing CXCR3 (TNR3+). The receptors were gathered from a human donor in good health. Some clones in this sample may be carry-over from other donors' samples.

The chain employs TRBV11-2 and TRBJ2-7; TCRdb picks TRBD1, but there is no DNA to check that call. CDR3 length: 14 residues. Germline lookup yields CDR1 SGHAT and CDR2 FQNNGV. The CDR3 sequence is CASSPHGMSYEQYF. The full variable domain, completed using reference TRBV11-2 and TRBJ2-7, is EAGVAQSPRYKIIEKRQSVAFWCNPISGHATLYWYQQILGQGPKLLIQFQNNGVVDDSQLPKDRFSAERLKGVDSTLKIQPAKLEDSAVYLCASSPHGMSYEQYFGPGTRLTVT.

The V and J genes are TRBV11-2 and TRBJ2-3; the D call from TCRdb, TRBD1, cannot be confirmed without DNA. The CDR3 length is 16 residues. CDR1 and CDR2 from the germline V gene are SGHAT and FQNNGV. CDR3 protein: CASSLGEGTHTDTQYF. Based on the CDR3 plus reference TRBV11-2 and TRBJ2-3, the full variable domain is EAGVAQSPRYKIIEKRQSVAFWCNPISGHATLYWYQQILGQGPKLLIQFQNNGVVDDSQLPKDRFSAERLKGVDSTLKIQPAKLEDSAVYLCASSLGEGTHTDTQYFGPGTRLTVL.

The rearrangement uses TRBV27 and TRBJ1-1; without DNA, the TCRdb call of TRBD1 cannot be checked. The germline CDR1 and CDR2 sequences are MNHEY and SMNVEV (reference sequence). This CDR3 has 14 amino acids. This chain's CDR3 is CASRIGGQNTEAFF.

The chain carries TRBV7-2 and TRBJ2-3; as DNA is missing, the TRBD2 call by TCRdb cannot be tested. Germline V lookup: CDR1 SGHTA, CDR2 FQGNSA. This CDR3 has 19 amino acids. The CDR3 spells CASSLGPQARLAGVDTQYF.

The rearrangement links TRBV14 to TRBJ2-1. CDR1 SGHDN and CDR2 FVKESK come from the germline V gene. The CDR3 length is 15 residues. CDR3 sequence: CASASGTRVLGELFF.

CDR3 sequence: CASSPGQESDTQYF. V and J are TRBV6-2 or TRBV6-3 and TRBJ2-3; TCRdb's D call, TRBD1, is unchecked because there is no DNA. CDR3 length: 14 residues. The germline gives CDR1 MNHEY, CDR2 SVGEGT.

This rearrangement joins TRBV5-6 to TRBJ1-2; absent DNA, TCRdb's TRBD1 call cannot be checked. The germline CDR1 and CDR2 sequences are SGHDT and YYEEEE. The CDR3 is made up of 15 amino acids. CDR3 sequence: CASSGIGQGYYGYTF.

The V call is TRBV14, the J call TRBJ1-1. The CDR3 contains 15 residues. Looked up from germline, CDR1 is SGHDN and CDR2 is FVKESK. The CDR3 loop reads CASSLGQVLSTEAFF.

The chain employs TRBV19 and TRBJ2-7; TCRdb returns TRBD2, unconfirmable since there is no DNA. CDR1 is LNHDA and CDR2 is SQIVND in the germline V gene (reference sequence). The CDR3 runs 15 residues. The CDR3 loop is CASSRGASGSYEQYF. Full variable domain (outside the CDR3, taken from reference TRBV19 and TRBJ2-7): DGGITQSPKYLFRKEGQNVTLSCEQNLNHDAMYWYRQDPGQGLRLIYYSQIVNDFQKGDIAEGYSVSREKKESFPLTVTSAQKNPTAFYLCASSRGASGSYEQYFGPGTRLTVT.

The chain combines TRBV9 with TRBJ2-2; TCRdb outputs TRBD1, but without DNA this stays unchecked. The CDR3 runs to 17 residues. Germline assignment: CDR1 SGDLS and CDR2 YYNGEE. The CDR3 loop is CASSARTRDPNTGELFF.

The CDR3 reads CASSSPGQGFDTQYF. The chain couples TRBV6-5 to TRBJ2-3; TCRdb selects TRBD1, and the lack of DNA leaves this call unchecked. The CDR3 consists of 15 residues. CDR1 MNHEY and CDR2 SVGAGI come from the germline V gene.

The genes are TRBV29-1 and TRBJ2-2; the TCRdb call, TRBD1, lacks DNA for checking. The CDR3 covers 12 residues. Germline V gene data show CDR1 as SQVTM and CDR2 as ANQGSEA. CDR3 protein: CSALTGYGELFF.

V gene TRBV20-1 combines with J gene TRBJ2-7; TCRdb outputs TRBD2, but without DNA this stays unchecked. The CDR3 covers 16 residues. CDR1 and CDR2 (germline): DFQATT, SNEGSKA (reference sequence). CDR3 region: CSATNPSGITVYEQYF.

The V gene is TRBV11-2, the J gene TRBJ2-7; TCRdb picks TRBD1, but there is no DNA to check that call. The CDR3 sequence is 14 residues long. Germline CDR1 SGHAT, CDR2 FQNNGV. The CDR3 loop reads CASSPGTVGYEQYF.